These 11 T cell receptor beta chains were all obtained from the same sample, sequenced in a study of blood T cell repertoires in COVID-19 (dated by TCRdb to 2018 to 2020). Libraries were prepared through the immunoSEQ multiplex PCR assay. TCRdb obtained this table from immuneACCESS and retained in-frame rearrangements with V and J assigned. These tables miss some clones; where compared with another copy, unresolved V genes account for less than half of the shortfall, and the remainder is unexplained. The sample table lists some 250,000 clones, 86% of them with a count of one. The ten largest clones capture approximately 3.5% of the sample. Sequencing used PBMCs or T cells enriched from blood (not recorded which). These receptors originate from a woman aged 35 to 49 with acute COVID-19.

The V and J genes are TRBV19 and TRBJ2-2, with 11 positions matching TRBD1. The CDR3 is made up of 16 amino acids. Germline CDR1 is LNHDA and CDR2 is SQIVND (reference sequence). Trimming took 4 bases from V and 1 from J; bases not matched to a gene: 2. As DNA, the CDR3 is TGTGCCAGTAGTAAGGGGACAGGGGGGAACACCGGGGAGCTGTTTTTT. Translation: CASSKGTGGNTGELFF.

Remarks on this clone: This sample includes further DNA sequences coding for the same CDR3. This chain connects TRBV6-5 to TRBJ2-5; 9 positions agree with TRBD2. Losses at the gene ends were 6 bases for V and 3 bases for J; bases not matched to a gene: 2. Germline V gene lookup returns CDR1 MNHEY and CDR2 SVGAGI. The CDR3 runs 13 residues. CDR3 region: CASSRTSEETQYF. Here the CDR3 DNA reads TGTGCCAGCAGCCGGACTAGCGAAGAGACCCAGTACTTC.

This chain links TRBV23-1 with TRBJ1-1, with D unresolved. TRBV23-1 is an ORF; its function is uncertain. There are 14 residues in the CDR3. V dropped 6 bases and J dropped 0 bases, with 11 bases sitting between them. The CDR3 sequence: CASSRPELNTEAFF. The CDR3 DNA reads as TGCGCCAGCAGCCGGCCGGAGCTGAACACTGAAGCTTTCTTT.

The V call is TRBV18, the J call TRBJ2-1; 10 bases are a match to TRBD2. The CDR3 covers 18 residues. The germline CDR1 and CDR2 sequences are KGHSH and LQKENI. J gave up 8 bases and V 2 bases, and 15 bases lay outside the gene matches. The CDR3 reads CASSPVQIAGGPGDEQFF. For the CDR3, the DNA is TGTGCCAGCTCACCAGTACAAATAGCGGGAGGCCCCGGGGATGAGCAGTTCTTC.

This CDR3 is CASSPTSFDTQYF. CDR3 DNA sequence: TGTGCCAGCAGTCCGACTAGCTTCGATACGCAGTATTTT. The chain employs TRBV9 and TRBJ2-3; TRBD2 aligns across 7 bases. Germline V lookup: CDR1 SGDLS, CDR2 YYNGEE. This CDR3 region has 13 residues. V was clipped by 5 bases and J by 6 bases; unmatched bases: 6.

As concerns this clone: The identical CDR3 is also encoded by other nucleotide sequences in the sample. This sequence joins TRBV7-8 and TRBJ2-3, with 9 bases matching TRBD2. With V trimmed by 1 base and J by 3 bases, 5 bases remained unmatched. The germline CDR1 and CDR2 sequences are SGHVS and FQNEAQ. The CDR3 has 16 amino acids. The CDR3 DNA follows: TGTGCCAGCAGCTTAGTAGCGGGAGCGGATACAGATACGCAGTATTTT. This sequence encodes CASSLVAGADTDTQYF.

The chain combines TRBV7-9 with TRBJ1-2; no reliable D call. V gave up 1 base and J gave up 5 bases, with 11 bases separating them. CDR3 length: 14 amino acids. Germline lookup yields CDR1 SEHNR and CDR2 FQNEAQ (reference sequence). DNA for the CDR3: TGTGCCAGCAGCTTAGGCAACAGTGCTTATGGCTACACCTTC. Amino acid sequence: CASSLGNSAYGYTF.

The chain joins TRBV21-1 to TRBJ2-2; TRBD1 was called by the table and not checked on the DNA. TRBV21-1 corresponds to a pseudogene. The CDR3 extends over 20 amino acids. CDR3 coding DNA: TGTGCCAGCAGCAAAGTTCTAGGCCCCATTCCAGGGCCGAACACCGGGGAGCTGTTTTTT. Translating it yields CASSKVLGPIPGPNTGELFF.

This chain connects TRBV5-1 to TRBJ2-7, with 8 bases matching TRBD2. The CDR3 is made up of 16 amino acids. Trimming removed 0 bases from V and 3 bases from J; junction bases left unmatched: 8. Germline V gene data show CDR1 as SGHRS and CDR2 as YFSETQ. The CDR3, as DNA: TGCGCCAGCAGCTTGGTGGGTAGCGGGACCCGCTACGAGCAGTACTTC. It specifies CASSLVGSGTRYEQYF.

In its sample, this clone was seen a few times. The chain carries TRBV6-1 and TRBJ2-1; D uncertain. This CDR3 has 13 residues. Trimming stripped 2 bases from V and 9 bases from J, with 11 bases between. Germline assignment: CDR1 MNHNS and CDR2 SASEGT. CDR3 sequence (DNA): TGTGCCAGCAGTGAATTGGAGAGATCTGAGCAGTTCTTC. It encodes CASSELERSEQFF.

The chain combines TRBV6-1 with TRBJ2-1; perhaps TRBD2 as D (6 bases). The CDR3 is 15 residues long. Germline lookup yields CDR1 MNHNS and CDR2 SASEGT. V was shortened by 2 bases and J by 2 bases, with 10 bases between the two germline ends. The CDR3 here is CASSERRVAYNEQFF. The CDR3 region has the DNA TGTGCCAGCAGTGAAAGGAGGGTGGCCTACAATGAGCAGTTCTTC.